This T cell receptor (beta chain) came from a study of blood T cell repertoires in COVID-19. Study summary: T cells, B-cell-depleted T cells, or PBMCs supplied cDNA or gDNA.

Patients at the Seattle site were enrolled during active infection and followed longitudinally. Authors' methods: Amplification with reference gene primers provided the estimates of nucleated cell counts. Profiling relied on immunoSEQ multiplex PCR, and the TCRdb table lists in-frame clones only, not all of them. D and trimming were read from the DNA, whereas the V and J calls and clone size are those reported in that table. Of fewer than 350,000 clones in the sample, 86% were seen once. V lost 3 bases, J lost 5 bases, and 11 bases lay in between. The CDR3 has 13 amino acids. CDR1 is PRHDT, CDR2 FYEKMQ, per germline (reference sequence).

This clonotype was sampled from a woman aged 25 to 39 with COVID-19, enrolled during active disease. Sequencing was performed on peripheral blood. The chain recombines TRBV13 with TRBJ2-7, with no clear D. CDR3 in amino acids: CASSFRLEDEQYF. CDR3 bases: TGTGCCAGCAGCTTCCGGCTAGAAGACGAGCAGTACTTC.